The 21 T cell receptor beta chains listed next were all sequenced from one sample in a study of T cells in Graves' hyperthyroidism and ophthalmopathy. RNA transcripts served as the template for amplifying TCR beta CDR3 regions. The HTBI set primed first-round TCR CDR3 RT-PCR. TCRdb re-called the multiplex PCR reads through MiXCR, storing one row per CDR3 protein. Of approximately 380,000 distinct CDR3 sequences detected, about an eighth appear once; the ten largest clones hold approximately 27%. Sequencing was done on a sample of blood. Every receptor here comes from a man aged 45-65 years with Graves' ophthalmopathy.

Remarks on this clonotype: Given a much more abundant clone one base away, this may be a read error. CDR3 in amino acids: CASSQGEIAEQFF. The CDR3 DNA reads as TGTGCCAGCAGCCAGGGGGAGATCGCTGAGCAGTTCTTC. V and J are TRBV11-3 and TRBJ2-1; 7 bases map to TRBD1. The germline V gene has CDR1 SGHNT and CDR2 YENEEA. The CDR3 contains 13 residues. Trimming at V came to 5 bases and at J to 9 bases, leaving 7 bases not matched to a gene.

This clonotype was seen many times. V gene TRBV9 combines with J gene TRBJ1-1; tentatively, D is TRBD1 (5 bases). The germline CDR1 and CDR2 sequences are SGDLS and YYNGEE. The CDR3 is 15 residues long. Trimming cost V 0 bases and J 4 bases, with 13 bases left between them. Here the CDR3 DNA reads TGTGCCAGCAGCGTAGGCCAGGGTGGTAGCACTGAAGCTTTCTTT. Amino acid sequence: CASSVGQGGSTEAFF.

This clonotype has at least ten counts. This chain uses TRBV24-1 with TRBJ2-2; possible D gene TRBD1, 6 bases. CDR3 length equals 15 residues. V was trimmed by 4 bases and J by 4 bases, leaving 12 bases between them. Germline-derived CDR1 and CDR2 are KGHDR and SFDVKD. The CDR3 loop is CATSDGTGITGELFF. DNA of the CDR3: TGTGCCACCAGTGACGGAACAGGGATCACCGGGGAGCTGTTTTTT.

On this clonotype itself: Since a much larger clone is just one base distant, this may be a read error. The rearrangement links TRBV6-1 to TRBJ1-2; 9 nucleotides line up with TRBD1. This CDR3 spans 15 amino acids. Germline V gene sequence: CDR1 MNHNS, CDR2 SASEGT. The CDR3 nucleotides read TGTGCCAGCAGTGAAACAGGGGGCTTCCCCCGCGGCTACATCTTC. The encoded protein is CASSETGGFPRGYIF.

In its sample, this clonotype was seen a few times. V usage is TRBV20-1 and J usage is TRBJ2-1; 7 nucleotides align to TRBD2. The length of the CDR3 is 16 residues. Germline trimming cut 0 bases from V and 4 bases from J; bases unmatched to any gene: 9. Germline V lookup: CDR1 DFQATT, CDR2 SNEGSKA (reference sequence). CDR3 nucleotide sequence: TGCAGTGCTAGAGATCGGCTAGCGGCTAATTACAATGAGCAGTTCTTC. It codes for CSARDRLAANYNEQFF.

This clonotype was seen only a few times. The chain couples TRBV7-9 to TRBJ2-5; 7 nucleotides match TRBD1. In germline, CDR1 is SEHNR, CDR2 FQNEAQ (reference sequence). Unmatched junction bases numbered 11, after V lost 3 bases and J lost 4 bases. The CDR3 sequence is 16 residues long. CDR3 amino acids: CASSLSTGSRGETQYF. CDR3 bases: TGTGCCAGCAGCTTGTCGACAGGGTCAAGGGGAGAGACCCAGTACTTC.

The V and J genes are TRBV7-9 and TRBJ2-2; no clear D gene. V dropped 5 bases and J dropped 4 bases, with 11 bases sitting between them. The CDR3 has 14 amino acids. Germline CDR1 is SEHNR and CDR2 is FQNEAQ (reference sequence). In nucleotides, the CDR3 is TGTGCCAGCAGCCGCAGCGACTCCACCGGGGAGCTGTTTTTT. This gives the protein CASSRSDSTGELFF.

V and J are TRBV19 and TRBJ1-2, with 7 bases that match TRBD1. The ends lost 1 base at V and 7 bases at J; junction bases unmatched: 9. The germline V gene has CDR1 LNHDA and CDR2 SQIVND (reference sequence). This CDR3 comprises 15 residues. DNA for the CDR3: TGTGCCAGTAGTATAGGGGCAGGGGGTCTCGGTGGCTACACCTTC. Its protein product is CASSIGAGGLGGYTF.

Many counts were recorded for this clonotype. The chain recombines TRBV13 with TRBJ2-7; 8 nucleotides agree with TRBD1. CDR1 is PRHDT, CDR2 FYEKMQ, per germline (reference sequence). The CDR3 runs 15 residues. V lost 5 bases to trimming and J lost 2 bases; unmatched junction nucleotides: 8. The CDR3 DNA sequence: TGTGCCAGCAGCCAAGACAGGGGTGAAACCTACGAGCAGTACTTC. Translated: CASSQDRGETYEQYF.

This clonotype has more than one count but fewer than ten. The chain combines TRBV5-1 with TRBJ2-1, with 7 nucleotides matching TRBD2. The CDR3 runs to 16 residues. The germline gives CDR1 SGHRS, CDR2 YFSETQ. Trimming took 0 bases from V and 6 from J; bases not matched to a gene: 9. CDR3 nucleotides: TGCGCCAGCAGCTTGGGCGGGGCGGGAGCAGTCAATGAGCAGTTCTTC. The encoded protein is CASSLGGAGAVNEQFF.

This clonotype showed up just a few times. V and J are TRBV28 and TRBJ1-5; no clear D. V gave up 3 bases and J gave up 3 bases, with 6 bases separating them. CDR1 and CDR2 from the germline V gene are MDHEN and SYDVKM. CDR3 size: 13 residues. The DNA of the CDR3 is TGTGCCAGCAGTTTTGCTCTCAATCAGCCCCAGCATTTT. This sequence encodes CASSFALNQPQHF.

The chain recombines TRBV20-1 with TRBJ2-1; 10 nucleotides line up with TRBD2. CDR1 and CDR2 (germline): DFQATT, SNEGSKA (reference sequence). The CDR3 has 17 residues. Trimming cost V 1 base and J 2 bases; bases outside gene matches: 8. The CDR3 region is CSARGTSGGTPYNEQFF. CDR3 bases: TGCAGTGCTAGAGGGACTAGCGGAGGTACCCCCTACAATGAGCAGTTCTTC.

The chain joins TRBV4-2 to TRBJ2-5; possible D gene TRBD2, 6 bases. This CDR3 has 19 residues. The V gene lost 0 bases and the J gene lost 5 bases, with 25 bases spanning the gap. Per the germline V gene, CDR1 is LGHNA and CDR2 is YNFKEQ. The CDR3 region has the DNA TGTGCCAGCAGCCAAGATCTGGGGGGATTAGTGGGATGGGGGGAGACCCAGTACTTC. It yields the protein CASSQDLGGLVGWGETQYF.

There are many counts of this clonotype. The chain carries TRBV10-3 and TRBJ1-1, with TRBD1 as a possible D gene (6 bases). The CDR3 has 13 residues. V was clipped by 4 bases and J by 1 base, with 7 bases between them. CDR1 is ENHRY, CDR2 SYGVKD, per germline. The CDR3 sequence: CAISVQGNTEAFF. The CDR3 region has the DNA TGTGCCATCAGTGTACAGGGGAACACTGAAGCTTTCTTT.

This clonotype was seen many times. CDR3 region: CASQDPGGAGGTEAFF. The DNA for the CDR3 is TGTGCCAGTCAGGATCCCGGGGGGGCGGGAGGCACTGAAGCTTTCTTT. The chain recombines TRBV19 with TRBJ1-1; D is possibly TRBD1 (6 bases). Germline V gene sequence: CDR1 LNHDA, CDR2 SQIVND (reference sequence). The CDR3 is 16 amino acids. V was clipped by 8 bases and J by 4 bases, with 23 bases between them.

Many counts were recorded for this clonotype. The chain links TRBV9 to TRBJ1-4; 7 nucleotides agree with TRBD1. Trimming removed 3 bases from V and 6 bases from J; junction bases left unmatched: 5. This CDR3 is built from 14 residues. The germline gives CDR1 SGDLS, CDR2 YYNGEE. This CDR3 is CASSDGQVDEKLFF. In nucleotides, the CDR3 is TGTGCCAGCAGCGACGGACAGGTGGATGAAAAACTGTTTTTT.

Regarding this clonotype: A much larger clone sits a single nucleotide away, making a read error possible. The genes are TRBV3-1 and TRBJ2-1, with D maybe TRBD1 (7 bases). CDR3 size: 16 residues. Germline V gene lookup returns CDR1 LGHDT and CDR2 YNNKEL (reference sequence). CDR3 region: CANSPRLSGGGYEQFF. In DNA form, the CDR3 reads TGTGCCAACAGCCCCAGGCTTAGTGGAGGGGGCTATGAGCAGTTCTTC.

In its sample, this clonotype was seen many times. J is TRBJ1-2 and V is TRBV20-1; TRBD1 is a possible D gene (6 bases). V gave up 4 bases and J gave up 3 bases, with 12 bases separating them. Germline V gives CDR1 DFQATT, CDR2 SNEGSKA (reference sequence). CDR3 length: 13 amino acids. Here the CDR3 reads CSANQGRDYGYTF. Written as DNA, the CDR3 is TGCAGTGCTAACCAGGGGAGGGACTATGGCTACACCTTC.

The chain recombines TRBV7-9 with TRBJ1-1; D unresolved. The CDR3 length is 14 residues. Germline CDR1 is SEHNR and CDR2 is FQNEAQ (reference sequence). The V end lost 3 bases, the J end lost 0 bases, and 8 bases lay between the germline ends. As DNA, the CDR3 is TGTGCCAGCAGCTTTCCCACAGTGAACACTGAAGCTTTCTTT. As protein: CASSFPTVNTEAFF.

In DNA form, the CDR3 reads TGTGCCATCAGCGGATCTTACAATGAGCAGTTCTTC. It translates to CAISGSYNEQFF. V and J are TRBV10-3 and TRBJ2-1; D not resolved. This CDR3 spans 12 amino acids. CDR1 is ENHRY and CDR2 is SYGVKD in the germline V gene. V lost 6 bases and J lost 4, with 7 bases in between.

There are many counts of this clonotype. The CDR3 sequence is CAWNPRVTGRQETQYF. The CDR3 DNA reads TGTGCCTGGAATCCCCGAGTGACAGGGAGACAAGAGACCCAGTACTTC. This chain uses TRBV30 with TRBJ2-5; 7 bases map to TRBD1. Germline trimming cut 4 bases from V and 2 bases from J; bases unmatched to any gene: 13. The germline V gene encodes CDR1 GTSNPN and CDR2 SVGIG (reference sequence). The CDR3 is 16 amino acids.